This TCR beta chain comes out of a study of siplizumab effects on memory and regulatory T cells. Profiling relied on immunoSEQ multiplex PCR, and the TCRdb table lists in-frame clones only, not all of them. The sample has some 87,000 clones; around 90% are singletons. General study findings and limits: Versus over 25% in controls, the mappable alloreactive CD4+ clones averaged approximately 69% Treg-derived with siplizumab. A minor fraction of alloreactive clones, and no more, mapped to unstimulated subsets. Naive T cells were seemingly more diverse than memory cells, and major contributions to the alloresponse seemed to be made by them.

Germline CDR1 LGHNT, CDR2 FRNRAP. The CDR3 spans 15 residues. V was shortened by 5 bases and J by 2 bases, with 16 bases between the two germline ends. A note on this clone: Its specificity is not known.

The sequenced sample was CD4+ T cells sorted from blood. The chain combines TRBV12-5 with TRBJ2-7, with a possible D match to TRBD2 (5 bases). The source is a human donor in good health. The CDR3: CASGLPLVGAYEQYF. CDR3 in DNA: TGTGCTAGTGGTCTCCCCCTGGTGGGAGCCTACGAGCAGTACTTC.